This entry is about one TCR beta chain. Its antigen is currently unknown. Repertoires were generated with immunoSEQ multiplex PCR, while TCRdb's copy carries only in-frame clones and drops some. The table lists about 36,000 clones, with no singletons. This specimen comes from a study of T cells after posttransplantation cyclophosphamide. General study points: Blood and skin or GI T cell repertoires showed limited TRB overlap.

The germline gives CDR1 MNHEY, CDR2 SMNVEV (reference sequence). The V end was cut by 7 bases, the J end by 4 bases, with 16 bases between. The CDR3 has 15 residues. Sequencing was carried out using PBMCs. The TCR was taken from a girl aged 10 to 17 in good health, CMV-negative, and a related stem cell transplant donor. The rearrangement links TRBV27 to TRBJ2-2; D perhaps matches TRBD2 (7 bases). CDR3 coding DNA: TGTGCCAGCACGTCGGAAAGGGGGGGCACCGGGGAGCTGTTTTTT. The encoded protein is CASTSERGGTGELFF.